The source of this TCR beta chain is a study of CD8 T cells in ankylosing spondylitis. Study results and limitations: Earlier reports found some motif variants in synovial fluid and blood in reactive arthritis. In peripheral blood, disease-linked CD8+ clones occurred at relatively low frequencies.

This CDR3 is built from 10 residues. Trimming left V 8 bases short and J 6 bases short, with 9 bases between. Germline assignment: CDR1 DFQATT and CDR2 SNEGSKA (reference sequence). This clonotype was picked up many times. Antigen unknown. MiXCR was run by TCRdb on the 5' RACE reads, yielding one entry per CDR3 protein. The sample shows 250,000 to 400,000 distinct CDR3 sequences, around 10% of them seen only once. This chain links TRBV20-1 with TRBJ2-3; D is ambiguous. The sequenced material came from blood, either unsorted or a sorted T cell fraction (not recorded which). This TCR derives from a female donor with ankylosing spondylitis or in good health (not recorded which). The CDR3 DNA sequence: TGCAGTCTCCGTGGCGATACGCAGTATTTT. Protein product: CSLRGDTQYF.